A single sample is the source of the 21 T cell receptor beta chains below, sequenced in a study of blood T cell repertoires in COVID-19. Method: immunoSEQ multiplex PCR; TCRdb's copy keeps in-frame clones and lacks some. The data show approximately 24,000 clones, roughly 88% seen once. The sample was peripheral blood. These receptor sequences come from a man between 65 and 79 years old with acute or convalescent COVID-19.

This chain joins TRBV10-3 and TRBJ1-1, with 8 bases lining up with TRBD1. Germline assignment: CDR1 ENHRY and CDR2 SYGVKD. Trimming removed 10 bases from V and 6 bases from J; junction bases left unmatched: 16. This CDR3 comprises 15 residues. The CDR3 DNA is TGTGCCACCAGGGAATTTGGACAGGGAAACGCTGAAGCTTTCTTT. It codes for CATREFGQGNAEAFF.

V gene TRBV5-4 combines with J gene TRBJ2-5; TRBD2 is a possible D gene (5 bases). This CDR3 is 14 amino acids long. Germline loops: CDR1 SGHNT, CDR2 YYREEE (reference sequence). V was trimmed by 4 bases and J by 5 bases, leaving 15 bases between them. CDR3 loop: CASSPDWRRETQYF. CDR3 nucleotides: TGTGCCAGCAGCCCGGACTGGAGGCGGGAGACCCAGTACTTC.

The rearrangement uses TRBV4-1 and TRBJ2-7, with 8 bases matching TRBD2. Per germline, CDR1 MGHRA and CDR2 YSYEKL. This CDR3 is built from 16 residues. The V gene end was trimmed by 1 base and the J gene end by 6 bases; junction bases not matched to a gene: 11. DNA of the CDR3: TGCGCCAGCAGCCAAGTTTTCCAGCGGGAGCGGGTCGAGCAGTACTTC. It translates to CASSQVFQRERVEQYF.

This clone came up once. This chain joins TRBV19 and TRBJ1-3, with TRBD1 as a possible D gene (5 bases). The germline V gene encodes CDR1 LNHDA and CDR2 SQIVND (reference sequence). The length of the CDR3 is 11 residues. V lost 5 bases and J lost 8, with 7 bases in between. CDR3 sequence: CASSSGYTIYF. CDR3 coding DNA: TGTGCCAGTAGTTCAGGGTACACCATATATTTT.

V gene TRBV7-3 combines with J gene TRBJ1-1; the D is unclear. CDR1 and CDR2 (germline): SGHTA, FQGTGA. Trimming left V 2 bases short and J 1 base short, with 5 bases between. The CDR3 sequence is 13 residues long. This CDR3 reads CASSLSSNTEAFF. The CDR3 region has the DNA TGTGCCAGCAGCTTATCATCGAACACTGAAGCTTTCTTT. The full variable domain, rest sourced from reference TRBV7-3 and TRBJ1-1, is GAGVSQTPSNKVTEKGKYVELRCDPISGHTALYWYRQSLGQGPEFLIYFQGTGAADDSGLPNDRFFAVRPEGSVSTLKIQRTERGDSAVYLCASSLSSNTEAFFGQGTRLTVV.

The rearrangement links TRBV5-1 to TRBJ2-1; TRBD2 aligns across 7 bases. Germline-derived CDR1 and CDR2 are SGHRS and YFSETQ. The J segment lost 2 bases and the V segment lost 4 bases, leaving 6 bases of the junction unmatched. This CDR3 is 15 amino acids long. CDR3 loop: CASSPSSGTYNEQFF. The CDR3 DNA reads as TGCGCCAGCAGCCCCTCGAGCGGGACCTACAATGAGCAGTTCTTC.

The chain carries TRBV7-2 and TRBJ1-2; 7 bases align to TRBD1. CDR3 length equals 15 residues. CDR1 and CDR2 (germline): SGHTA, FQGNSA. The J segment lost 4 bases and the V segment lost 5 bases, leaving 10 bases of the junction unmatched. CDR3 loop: CASSPWGDSSYGYTF. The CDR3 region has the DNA TGTGCCAGCAGCCCCTGGGGGGACAGTTCCTATGGCTACACCTTC.

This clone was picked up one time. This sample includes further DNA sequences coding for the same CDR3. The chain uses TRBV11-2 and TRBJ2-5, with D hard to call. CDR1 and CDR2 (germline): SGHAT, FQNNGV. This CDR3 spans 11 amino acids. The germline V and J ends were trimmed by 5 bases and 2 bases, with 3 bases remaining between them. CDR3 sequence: CASSLQETQYF. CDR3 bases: TGTGCCAGCAGCCTACAAGAGACCCAGTACTTC.

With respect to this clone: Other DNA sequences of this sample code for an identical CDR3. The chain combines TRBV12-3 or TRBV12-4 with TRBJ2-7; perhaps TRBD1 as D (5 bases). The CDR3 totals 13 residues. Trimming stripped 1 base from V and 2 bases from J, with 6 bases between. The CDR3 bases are TGTGCCAGCAGTTTAGGACAGACCTACGAGCAGTACTTC. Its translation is CASSLGQTYEQYF.

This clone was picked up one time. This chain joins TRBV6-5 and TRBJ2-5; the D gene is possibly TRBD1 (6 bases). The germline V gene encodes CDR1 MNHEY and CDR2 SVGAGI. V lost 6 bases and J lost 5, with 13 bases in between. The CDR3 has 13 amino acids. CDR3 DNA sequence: TGTGCCAGCAGCACAGGGTCTGTTGAGACCCAGTACTTC. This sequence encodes CASSTGSVETQYF.

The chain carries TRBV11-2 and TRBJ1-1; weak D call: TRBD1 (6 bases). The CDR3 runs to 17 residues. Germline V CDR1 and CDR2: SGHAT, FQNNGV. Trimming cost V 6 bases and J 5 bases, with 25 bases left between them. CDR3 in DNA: TGTGCCAGCAGTACACCTCCGGGGACCCAAAGGGGGACTGAAGCTTTCTTT. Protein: CASSTPPGTQRGTEAFF.

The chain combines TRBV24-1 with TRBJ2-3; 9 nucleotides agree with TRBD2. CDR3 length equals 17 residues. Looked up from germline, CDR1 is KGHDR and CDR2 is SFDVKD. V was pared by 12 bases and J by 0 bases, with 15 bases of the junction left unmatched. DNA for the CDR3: TGTGCCGTTTCGCCGAGGTCTAGCGGGGTGAGCACAGATACGCAGTATTTT. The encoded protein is CAVSPRSSGVSTDTQYF.

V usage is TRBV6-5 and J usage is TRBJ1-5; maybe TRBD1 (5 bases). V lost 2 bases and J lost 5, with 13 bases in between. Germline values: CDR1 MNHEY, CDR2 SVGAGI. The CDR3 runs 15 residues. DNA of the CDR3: TGTGCCAGCAGTTACGACGGAGGGGCGGATCAGCCCCAGCATTTT. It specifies CASSYDGGADQPQHF.

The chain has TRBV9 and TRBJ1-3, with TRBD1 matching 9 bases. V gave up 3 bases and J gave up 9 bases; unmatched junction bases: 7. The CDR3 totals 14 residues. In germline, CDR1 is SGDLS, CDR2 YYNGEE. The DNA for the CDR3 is TGTGCCAGCAGCGCAGGGACAGGGAGCGTCACCATATATTTT. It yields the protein CASSAGTGSVTIYF.

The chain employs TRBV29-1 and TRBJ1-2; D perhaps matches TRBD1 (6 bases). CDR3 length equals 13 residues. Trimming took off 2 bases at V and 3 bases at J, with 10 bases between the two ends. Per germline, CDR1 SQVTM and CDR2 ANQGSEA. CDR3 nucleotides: TGCAGCGTTGAAAACAGGGCGGACTATGGCTACACCTTC. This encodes CSVENRADYGYTF. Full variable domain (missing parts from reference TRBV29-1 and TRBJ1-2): SAVISQKPSRDICQRGTSLTIQCQVDSQVTMMFWYRQQPGQSLTLIATANQGSEATYESGFVIDKFPISRPNLTFSTLTVSNMSPEDSSIYLCSVENRADYGYTFGSGTRLTVV.

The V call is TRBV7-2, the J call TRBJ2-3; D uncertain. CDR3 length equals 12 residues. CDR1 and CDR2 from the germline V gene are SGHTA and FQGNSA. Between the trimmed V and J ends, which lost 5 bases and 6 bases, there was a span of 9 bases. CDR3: CASSPAGDTQYF. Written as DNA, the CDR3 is TGTGCCAGCAGCCCAGCCGGGGATACGCAGTATTTT.

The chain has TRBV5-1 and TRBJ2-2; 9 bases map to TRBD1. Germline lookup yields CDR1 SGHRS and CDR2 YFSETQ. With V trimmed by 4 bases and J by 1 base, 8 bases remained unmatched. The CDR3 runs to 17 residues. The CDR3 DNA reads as TGCGCCAGCAGCCGGTTCGGACAGGGGATGAACACCGGGGAGCTGTTTTTT. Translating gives CASSRFGQGMNTGELFF. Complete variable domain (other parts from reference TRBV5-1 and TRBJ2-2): KAGVTQTPRYLIKTRGQQVTLSCSPISGHRSVSWYQQTPGQGLQFLFEYFSETQRNKGNFPGRFSGRQFSNSRSEMNVSTLELGDSALYLCASSRFGQGMNTGELFFGEGSRLTVL.

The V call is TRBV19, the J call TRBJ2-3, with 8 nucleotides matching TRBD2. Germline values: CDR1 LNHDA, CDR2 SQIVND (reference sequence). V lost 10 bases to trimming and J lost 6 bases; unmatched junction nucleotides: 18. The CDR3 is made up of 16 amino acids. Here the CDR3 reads CATYPTSGLGLDTQYF. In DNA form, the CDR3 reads TGTGCCACCTACCCAACGTCGGGACTAGGGCTTGATACGCAGTATTTT. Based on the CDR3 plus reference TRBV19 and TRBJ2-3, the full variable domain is DGGITQSPKYLFRKEGQNVTLSCEQNLNHDAMYWYRQDPGQGLRLIYYSQIVNDFQKGDIAEGYSVSREKKESFPLTVTSAQKNPTAFYLCATYPTSGLGLDTQYFGPGTRLTVL.

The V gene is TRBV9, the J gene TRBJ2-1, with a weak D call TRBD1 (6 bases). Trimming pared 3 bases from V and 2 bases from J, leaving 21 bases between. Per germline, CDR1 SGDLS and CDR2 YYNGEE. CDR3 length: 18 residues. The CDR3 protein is CASSAPRGTGYTYNEQFF. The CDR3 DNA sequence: TGTGCCAGCAGCGCCCCACGGGGAACAGGGTACACCTACAATGAGCAGTTCTTC.

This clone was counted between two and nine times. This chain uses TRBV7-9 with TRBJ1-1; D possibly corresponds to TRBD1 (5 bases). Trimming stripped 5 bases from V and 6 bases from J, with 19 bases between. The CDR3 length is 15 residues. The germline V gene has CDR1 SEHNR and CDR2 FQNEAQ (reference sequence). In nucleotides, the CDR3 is TGTGCCAGCAGCCCCGAGGGAGGGGTAATCCCTGAAGCTTTCTTT. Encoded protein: CASSPEGGVIPEAFF.

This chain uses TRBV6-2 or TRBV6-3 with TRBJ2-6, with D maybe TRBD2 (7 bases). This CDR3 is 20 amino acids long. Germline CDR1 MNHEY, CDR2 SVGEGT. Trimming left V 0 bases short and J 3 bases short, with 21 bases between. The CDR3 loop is CASSYSSGTPGLLGANVLTF. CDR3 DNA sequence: TGTGCCAGCAGTTACTCGAGCGGGACACCAGGCTTACTTGGGGCCAACGTCCTGACTTTC.